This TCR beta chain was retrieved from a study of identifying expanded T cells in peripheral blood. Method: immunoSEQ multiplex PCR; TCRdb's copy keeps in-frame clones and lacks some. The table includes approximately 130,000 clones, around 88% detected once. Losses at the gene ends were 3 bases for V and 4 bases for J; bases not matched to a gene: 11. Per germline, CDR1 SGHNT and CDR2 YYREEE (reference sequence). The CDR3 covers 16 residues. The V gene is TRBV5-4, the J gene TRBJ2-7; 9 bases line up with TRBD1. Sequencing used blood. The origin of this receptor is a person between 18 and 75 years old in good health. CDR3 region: CASSWPAGTGRYEQYF. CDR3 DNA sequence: TGTGCCAGCAGCTGGCCGGCCGGGACAGGGCGATACGAGCAGTACTTC.